One sample yielded the 30 T cell receptor beta chains listed below, sequenced in a study of long-term antiretroviral therapy in people with HIV. Runs used v3.0 of the immunoSEQ assay and were done at survey level. Sequencing used immunoSEQ multiplex PCR; TCRdb keeps in-frame clones, though not all of them. The data show more than 15,000 clones, with about 91% seen just once and more than 7% held by the top ten. The sequences come from unsorted PBMCs, collected 0.3 years after starting antiretroviral therapy. These receptors were taken from a man between 60 and 70 years old with HIV.

CDR3 sequence reads: CASKSGLNTGELFF. The CDR3 region has the DNA TGTGCCAGCAAGTCGGGACTCAACACCGGGGAGCTGTTTTTT. V is TRBV6-1 and J is TRBJ2-2; TRBD2 is a possible D gene (6 bases). This CDR3 comprises 14 residues. Germline CDR1 is MNHNS and CDR2 is SASEGT. The germline V and J ends were trimmed by 7 bases and 2 bases, with 11 bases remaining between them.

This clone was seen more than once but under ten times. The rearrangement joins TRBV14 to TRBJ1-2; D remains ambiguous. The V end was cut by 1 base, the J end by 4 bases, with 7 bases between. CDR1 SGHDN and CDR2 FVKESK come from the germline V gene. CDR3 size: 13 residues. For the CDR3, the DNA is TGTGCCAGCAGCCAAGGGGTAGGCTATGGCTACACCTTC. Translating it yields CASSQGVGYGYTF.

The chain joins TRBV18 to TRBJ2-7, with TRBD1 identical over 11 bases. This CDR3 comprises 15 residues. J gave up 4 bases and V 0 bases, and 2 bases lay outside the gene matches. Germline-derived CDR1 and CDR2 are KGHSH and LQKENI. CDR3 amino acids: CASSPPGQGVYEQYF. In nucleotides, the CDR3 is TGTGCCAGCTCACCACCGGGACAGGGGGTGTACGAGCAGTACTTC.

The V and J genes are TRBV2 and TRBJ2-7, with a possible D match to TRBD2 (9 bases). Germline loops: CDR1 SNHLY, CDR2 FYNNEI. This CDR3 spans 15 amino acids. Trimming removed 11 bases from V and 3 bases from J, with 23 bases in between. CDR3 region: CAVRGGDRFIYEQYF. For the CDR3, the DNA is TGTGCCGTCCGCGGGGGGGACAGGTTTATCTACGAGCAGTACTTC.

This chain uses TRBV5-8 with TRBJ1-4; D unresolved. This CDR3 contains 15 residues. Germline V gives CDR1 SGHTS, CDR2 YDEGEE. The V gene lost 1 base and the J gene lost 7 bases, with 14 bases spanning the gap. This CDR3 reads CASSLLGRSGEKLFF. As DNA, the CDR3 is TGTGCCAGCAGCTTGTTGGGCAGATCAGGTGAAAAACTGTTTTTT.

The CDR3 region has the DNA TGTGCCAGCAGCCTGATCGGGACAGGGGACCTCGAGCAGTACTTC. It specifies CASSLIGTGDLEQYF. This sequence joins TRBV6-6 and TRBJ2-7; 10 nucleotides agree with TRBD1. This CDR3 has 15 residues. Germline loops: CDR1 MNHNY, CDR2 SVGAGI (reference sequence). With 6 bases clipped from V and 6 bases from J, the junction kept 11 bases outside the gene matches.

The chain couples TRBV5-6 to TRBJ2-7; unclear D gene. The CDR3 has 14 amino acids. Trimming shortened V by 2 bases and J by 0 bases, and 9 bases separated the two germline ends. CDR1 and CDR2 from the germline V gene are SGHDT and YYEEEE. The CDR3 protein is CASSFVSASYEQYF. In DNA, the CDR3 is TGTGCCAGCAGCTTTGTGTCGGCCTCCTACGAGCAGTACTTC.

The gene calls are TRBV5-5 and TRBJ1-6; TRBD1 matches at 8 bases. This CDR3 region has 16 residues. Germline values: CDR1 SGHKS, CDR2 YYEKEE (reference sequence). After removal of 3 bases from V and 14 bases from J, the junction contained 16 bases not matched to a gene. CDR3 bases: TGTGCCAGCAGCTATTCAGGGGGCCCAATCTTCTTCACCCTCCACTTT. Protein sequence: CASSYSGGPIFFTLHF.

The sample holds a few counts of this clone. The J gene is TRBJ2-3, the V gene TRBV6-5; 12 bases fit TRBD2. The germline V gene has CDR1 MNHEY and CDR2 SVGAGI. This CDR3 has 15 residues. J lost 7 bases, V lost 6 bases, and 8 bases had no gene match. As DNA, the CDR3 is TGTGCCAGCAGGTGGACTAGCGGGACAGGGAATACGCAGTATTTT. It is translated as CASRWTSGTGNTQYF.

The chain employs TRBV5-4 and TRBJ2-1; maybe TRBD1 (6 bases). The V end was cut by 8 bases, the J end by 5 bases, with 20 bases between. The CDR3 extends over 15 amino acids. Germline loops: CDR1 SGHNT, CDR2 YYREEE (reference sequence). In DNA, the CDR3 is TGTGCCAGTCGGGTTTCTACGACAGGAAACAATGAGCAGTTCTTC. It is translated as CASRVSTTGNNEQFF.

CDR3 nucleotide sequence: TGTGCCAGCTCACCAGAGGGACAGGGATACGAGCAGTACTTC. The encoded protein is CASSPEGQGYEQYF. The V and J genes are TRBV18 and TRBJ2-7; 9 bases fit TRBD1. Per germline, CDR1 KGHSH and CDR2 LQKENI. Trimming took 2 bases from V and 4 from J; bases not matched to a gene: 3. The CDR3 covers 14 residues.

The chain uses TRBV7-3 and TRBJ2-7; TRBD1 matches at 8 bases. Looked up from germline, CDR1 is SGHTA and CDR2 is FQGTGA. CDR3 length equals 13 residues. After removal of 6 bases from V and 3 bases from J, the junction contained 4 bases not matched to a gene. The CDR3 DNA is TGTGCCAGCAGTAGCACAGGGGGCTACGAGCAGTACTTC. Translated, it gives CASSSTGGYEQYF.

The V call is TRBV10-1, the J call TRBJ2-1; 9 nucleotides match TRBD2. With V trimmed by 6 bases and J by 4 bases, 10 bases remained unmatched. This CDR3 has 16 amino acids. Germline V gene data show CDR1 as WNHNN and CDR2 as SYGVQD (reference sequence). The CDR3 here is CASSKTRTSVYNEQFF. The CDR3 DNA reads TGCGCCAGCAGCAAGACTCGGACTAGCGTTTACAATGAGCAGTTCTTC.

The chain employs TRBV11-2 and TRBJ2-6; no clear D gene. V was cut by 3 bases and J by 0 bases, with 12 bases left in between. The CDR3 is made up of 17 amino acids. In germline, CDR1 is SGHAT, CDR2 FQNNGV. This CDR3 is CASSFVAVNSGANVLTF. The CDR3 nucleotides are TGTGCCAGCAGCTTTGTGGCAGTCAACTCTGGGGCCAACGTCCTGACTTTC.

The chain recombines TRBV5-8 with TRBJ2-1, with 7 bases that match TRBD2. The CDR3 consists of 12 residues. In germline, CDR1 is SGHTS, CDR2 YDEGEE. V lost 3 bases, J lost 10 bases, and 4 bases stayed unmatched. CDR3 loop: CASSYRDYEQFF. CDR3 nucleotides: TGTGCCAGCAGCTACCGGGACTACGAGCAGTTCTTC.

The chain is built from TRBV2 and TRBJ1-2; 8 nucleotides align to TRBD1. J was trimmed by 5 bases and V by 7 bases; bases with no gene match: 6. Germline V gene sequence: CDR1 SNHLY, CDR2 FYNNEI. The CDR3 contains 13 residues. The DNA for the CDR3 is TGTGCCAGCATGGAGACAGGGGCGTATGGCTACACCTTC. Translation: CASMETGAYGYTF.

V gene TRBV20-1 combines with J gene TRBJ1-2; D unresolved. The CDR3 spans 11 residues. Germline V lookup: CDR1 DFQATT, CDR2 SNEGSKA (reference sequence). V lost 3 bases and J lost 5, with 7 bases in between. The CDR3 DNA follows: TGCAGTGCTAGTACGGTTTATGGCTACACCTTC. Its translation is CSASTVYGYTF.

The chain links TRBV30 to TRBJ1-2; no reliable D call. Germline lookup yields CDR1 GTSNPN and CDR2 SVGIG (reference sequence). Trimming took 7 bases from V and 6 from J, leaving 18 bases between them. This CDR3 has 13 amino acids. The CDR3 bases are TGTGCCTTTTTCCCGGACGACCTGAATGGCTACACCTTC. The encoded protein is CAFFPDDLNGYTF.

On this clone itself: The junction differs from germline at one of its ends, possibly a read error. The genes are TRBV2 and TRBJ1-1; TRBD1 agrees at 9 bases. Germline loops: CDR1 SNHLY, CDR2 FYNNEI. The CDR3 loop spans 13 amino acids. CDR3 in amino acids: CASREGQGRKAFF. In DNA, the CDR3 is TGTGCCAGCAGGGAAGGACAGGGGAGGAAAGCTTTCTTT.

The table lists this clone with a few counts. The chain uses TRBV20-1 and TRBJ2-3; D gene ambiguous. The length of the CDR3 is 11 residues. CDR1 DFQATT and CDR2 SNEGSKA come from the germline V gene (reference sequence). V was pared by 4 bases and J by 5 bases, with 7 bases between. CDR3 bases: TGCAGTGCTATGTCACGAGATACGCAGTATTTT. Protein product: CSAMSRDTQYF.

DNA for the CDR3: TGTGCCAGCAGTCTTTCCCCCGTGAGGCCGTCGGCCGAGCAGTACTTC. Its protein product is CASSLSPVRPSAEQYF. V usage is TRBV28 and J usage is TRBJ2-7; the D is unclear. The V gene lost 5 bases and the J gene lost 6 bases, with 23 bases spanning the gap. Per germline, CDR1 MDHEN and CDR2 SYDVKM. This CDR3 comprises 16 residues.

The chain joins TRBV5-4 to TRBJ2-1; weak D call: TRBD1 (6 bases). V lost 0 bases and J lost 6, with 13 bases in between. CDR1 and CDR2 (germline): SGHNT, YYREEE (reference sequence). This CDR3 has 15 residues. The CDR3, as DNA: TGTGCCAGCAGCTTGGGACAGGCTAAAACCAATGAGCAGTTCTTC. This gives the protein CASSLGQAKTNEQFF.

The chain couples TRBV7-8 to TRBJ1-5; D remains ambiguous. The CDR3 is 17 amino acids. Germline V gene lookup returns CDR1 SGHVS and CDR2 FQNEAQ. V gave up 2 bases and J gave up 4 bases, with 18 bases separating them. The CDR3 DNA is TGTGCCAGCAGCTTATTGGGAAGGGCAGCCACTAATCAGCCCCAGCATTTT. Its protein product is CASSLLGRAATNQPQHF.

V is TRBV19 and J is TRBJ2-1; tentative D call: TRBD2 (5 bases). The CDR3 has 14 amino acids. The V gene lost 7 bases and the J gene lost 3 bases, with 13 bases spanning the gap. Germline-derived CDR1 and CDR2 are LNHDA and SQIVND (reference sequence). The CDR3 loop reads CASNLEVSYNEQFF. The CDR3 nucleotides are TGTGCCAGTAACTTGGAGGTGAGCTACAATGAGCAGTTCTTC.

CDR3 region: CASSEGGISSTDTQYF. The CDR3, as DNA: TGTGCCAGCAGCGAGGGGGGGATATCTAGCACAGATACGCAGTATTTT. V and J are TRBV9 and TRBJ2-3; D is possibly TRBD2 (7 bases). There are 16 residues in the CDR3. The ends were cut back, 3 bases at V and 0 bases at J, with 14 bases in the middle. Germline CDR1 is SGDLS and CDR2 is YYNGEE.

The chain couples TRBV5-6 to TRBJ1-1, with a weak D call TRBD1 (5 bases). The germline V and J ends were trimmed by 0 bases and 2 bases, with 23 bases remaining between them. CDR1 is SGHDT and CDR2 is YYEEEE in the germline V gene. The CDR3 has 19 amino acids. CDR3 protein: CASSLDSLPWGGGNTEAFF. CDR3 in DNA: TGTGCCAGCAGCTTGGATTCCTTACCATGGGGGGGTGGTAACACTGAAGCTTTCTTT.

The gene calls are TRBV10-2 and TRBJ1-2, with TRBD1 as a possible D gene (6 bases). The CDR3 has 16 amino acids. Germline V gives CDR1 WSHSY, CDR2 SAAADI. The V end was cut by 4 bases, the J end by 3 bases, with 18 bases between. CDR3 nucleotides: TGCGCCAGCAGTGGACAGGTCGCCATTCCATACTATGGCTACACCTTC. It is translated as CASSGQVAIPYYGYTF.

Only one count was recorded for this clone. V gene TRBV11-2 combines with J gene TRBJ2-7, with a tentative D call TRBD2 (5 bases). The CDR3 runs 13 residues. Trimming cost V 3 bases and J 6 bases, with 12 bases left between them. Germline V gene data show CDR1 as SGHAT and CDR2 as FQNNGV. Here the CDR3 DNA reads TGTGCCAGCAGCTTCCGACTAACGGGCGAGCAGTACTTC. Its translation: CASSFRLTGEQYF.

In DNA, the CDR3 is TGCGCCAGCAGCCAAGCCCCAGCGGGGGGGCCTGTTGAGACCCAGTACTTC. It is translated as CASSQAPAGGPVETQYF. The chain is built from TRBV4-3 and TRBJ2-5; the match to TRBD2 covers 10 bases. The CDR3 totals 17 residues. Trimming at V came to 1 base and at J to 5 bases, leaving 10 bases not matched to a gene. Germline V CDR1 and CDR2: LGHNA, YSLEER.

The J gene is TRBJ1-4, the V gene TRBV19; the D gene is possibly TRBD1 (5 bases). Germline-derived CDR1 and CDR2 are LNHDA and SQIVND (reference sequence). The CDR3 covers 15 residues. V dropped 5 bases and J dropped 7 bases, with 17 bases sitting between them. The CDR3 reads CASSPLRGFGEKLFF. DNA for the CDR3: TGTGCCAGTAGTCCCCTGCGGGGGTTCGGTGAAAAACTGTTTTTT.